A single sample is the source of the 15 T cell receptor beta chains below, sequenced in a study of CD8 T cells in Susac syndrome. Random hexamers were used to reverse transcribe 0.5 to 1 ug of RNA. TCRdb itself ran the immunoSEQ multiplex PCR reads through MiXCR, one entry per CDR3 protein. Of more than 150,000 distinct CDR3 sequences in the sample, 90% to 95% were seen once. Sample: CD4+ T cells from PBMCs. These receptors were obtained from a human donor in good health.

This rearrangement joins TRBV3-1 to TRBJ1-2; 7 bases are a match to TRBD1. This CDR3 has 13 amino acids. The trim removed 3 bases at V and 6 bases at J, leaving 4 bases unmatched. The germline V gene encodes CDR1 LGHDT and CDR2 YNNKEL (reference sequence). Written as DNA, the CDR3 is TGTGCCAGCAGCCAGACAGGGAATGATGGCTACACCTTC. This sequence encodes CASSQTGNDGYTF.

The gene calls are TRBV5-1 and TRBJ2-1, with 7 nucleotides matching TRBD1. Germline loops: CDR1 SGHRS, CDR2 YFSETQ. V trimming: 6 bases; J trimming: 4 bases; junction bases outside the gene matches: 10. CDR3 size: 15 residues. The CDR3 coding sequence is TGCGCCAGCAATACACAGGGGACAAGGTACAATGAGCAGTTCTTC. Amino acids: CASNTQGTRYNEQFF.

The rearrangement links TRBV5-1 to TRBJ2-5, with 8 bases that match TRBD2. This CDR3 is 14 amino acids long. The junction had 4 bases not matched to a gene; V was cut back by 1 base and J by 5 bases. Germline CDR1 SGHRS, CDR2 YFSETQ. CDR3 protein: CASSLMTSVETQYF. In DNA, the CDR3 is TGCGCCAGCAGCTTGATGACTAGCGTCGAGACCCAGTACTTC.

The chain is built from TRBV20-1 and TRBJ1-1; TRBD1 might be the D (5 bases). The CDR3 has 11 amino acids. Trimming stripped 6 bases from V and 11 bases from J, with 16 bases between. CDR1 DFQATT and CDR2 SNEGSKA come from the germline V gene (reference sequence). The CDR3 bases are TGCAGTGCCACGCTCCGGGACGGGGCTTTCTTT. This gives the protein CSATLRDGAFF.

V and J are TRBV7-2 and TRBJ2-5, with TRBD1 matching over 8 bases. The germline V gene encodes CDR1 SGHTA and CDR2 FQGNSA. The CDR3 length is 14 residues. Trimming removed 4 bases from V and 7 bases from J; junction bases left unmatched: 8. In nucleotides, the CDR3 is TGTGCCAGCAGCTCCCCTGGACAGGGAAGGACCCAGTACTTC. Protein sequence: CASSSPGQGRTQYF.

The genes are TRBV10-3 and TRBJ2-3; 7 nucleotides line up with TRBD1. CDR3 size: 15 residues. The trim removed 5 bases at V and 0 bases at J, leaving 5 bases unmatched. Germline assignment: CDR1 ENHRY and CDR2 SYGVKD. This chain's CDR3 is CAISPGGQSTDTQYF. The CDR3 DNA follows: TGTGCCATCAGTCCAGGGGGACAGAGCACAGATACGCAGTATTTT.

This chain uses TRBV20-1 with TRBJ1-2; D is possibly TRBD1 (6 bases). The CDR3 runs to 14 residues. V was clipped by 5 bases and J by 7 bases, with 20 bases between them. Germline lookup yields CDR1 DFQATT and CDR2 SNEGSKA (reference sequence). The CDR3 protein is CSALRGDTAAGYTF. In DNA form, the CDR3 reads TGCAGTGCTTTAAGGGGGGACACGGCCGCTGGCTACACCTTC.

This sequence joins TRBV29-1 and TRBJ1-2; 8 bases are a match to TRBD1. Germline-derived CDR1 and CDR2 are SQVTM and ANQGSEA. The CDR3 runs to 12 residues. V trimming: 6 bases; J trimming: 6 bases; junction bases outside the gene matches: 6. The CDR3 bases are TGCAGCGTCTTGGACAGGGAGAATGGCTACACCTTC. It is translated as CSVLDRENGYTF. The entire variable domain, with the rest obtained from reference TRBV29-1 and TRBJ1-2, is as follows: SAVISQKPSRDICQRGTSLTIQCQVDSQVTMMFWYRQQPGQSLTLIATANQGSEATYESGFVIDKFPISRPNLTFSTLTVSNMSPEDSSIYLCSVLDRENGYTFGSGTRLTVV.

The chain couples TRBV3-1 to TRBJ2-5; D might be TRBD1 (6 bases). The germline V gene encodes CDR1 LGHDT and CDR2 YNNKEL (reference sequence). Deletions cut 4 bases from V and 4 bases from J, with 13 bases between. The CDR3 is made up of 14 amino acids. The CDR3 DNA sequence: TGTGCCAGCAGCCGAGACCAGGGGCGAGAGACCCAGTACTTC. As protein: CASSRDQGRETQYF.

CDR3 nucleotide sequence: TGCGCCAGCAGCCCCGGGGACGCGACGGTCGCTTTCTTT. It yields the protein CASSPGDATVAFF. This chain links TRBV5-1 with TRBJ1-1; D may be TRBD1 (5 bases). The V end lost 4 bases, the J end lost 11 bases, and 18 bases lay between the germline ends. Germline CDR1 SGHRS, CDR2 YFSETQ. The CDR3 has 13 amino acids.

The rearrangement uses TRBV5-1 and TRBJ1-5, with 7 nucleotides matching TRBD1. Germline loops: CDR1 SGHRS, CDR2 YFSETQ. J lost 4 bases, V lost 0 bases, and 4 bases had no gene match. The CDR3 consists of 15 residues. CDR3 in amino acids: CASSLEGAFNQPQHF. The CDR3 nucleotides are TGCGCCAGCAGCTTGGAGGGGGCCTTTAATCAGCCCCAGCATTTT.

The J gene is TRBJ2-5, the V gene TRBV5-1; the D gene is possibly TRBD1 (6 bases). In germline, CDR1 is SGHRS, CDR2 YFSETQ. Trimming cost V 5 bases and J 2 bases, with 16 bases left between them. The CDR3 totals 15 residues. For the CDR3, the DNA is TGCGCCAGCAGGATTTCTCCGGGACAACAAGAGACCCAGTACTTC. It specifies CASRISPGQQETQYF.

DNA for the CDR3: TGTGCCAGCTCACCCACAGGTCCCCCCGAGAACATTCAGTACTTC. Protein sequence: CASSPTGPPENIQYF. The V call is TRBV18, the J call TRBJ2-4; TRBD1 might be the D (5 bases). Germline CDR1 reads KGHSH; CDR2 reads LQKENI. Deletions cut 3 bases from V and 7 bases from J, with 16 bases between. CDR3 length: 15 residues.

The V gene is TRBV19, the J gene TRBJ2-7; D is ambiguous. V was pared by 10 bases and J by 2 bases, with 12 bases between. Per germline, CDR1 LNHDA and CDR2 SQIVND (reference sequence). CDR3 length equals 12 residues. The CDR3: CATGRRPYEQYF. CDR3 nucleotide sequence: TGTGCCACCGGACGTCGTCCCTACGAGCAGTACTTC.

The chain recombines TRBV18 with TRBJ2-3; TRBD1 aligns across 9 bases. With 6 bases clipped from V and 1 base from J, the junction kept 8 bases outside the gene matches. Germline CDR1 is KGHSH and CDR2 is LQKENI. This CDR3 has 16 residues. CDR3 protein: CASSPGTGSGTDTQYF. The CDR3 bases are TGTGCCAGCTCCCCCGGGACAGGGTCTGGCACAGATACGCAGTATTTT.